Included here is one T cell receptor (beta chain) sequence, with context. The sort gate was single viable CD3+CD4+CD8-CD45RO+ cells for memory CD4+ T cells. After thawing, CD4+ T cells were positively selected. The sample comes from a study of memory CD4+ T cells and cytomegalovirus serostatus. Original processing methods: After removing out-of-frame reads, around 2 million distinct TCRbeta sequences remained. The data were produced by immunoSEQ multiplex PCR, yet TCRdb's version contains in-frame clones alone and is incomplete. That table gives V, J and clone size, and the DNA gave D and trimming. In the table there are some 58,000 clones, 75% to 80% of which are singletons. The sample taken for sequencing was memory CD4+ T cells from blood. The receptor's source is an adult in good health and CMV-seronegative.

The CDR3 bases are TGTGCCAGCAGCTTGCAGGGGGCGGTAGCCGGGGAGCTGTTTTTT. Translating gives CASSLQGAVAGELFF. The chain is built from TRBV5-5 and TRBJ2-2, with TRBD1 identical over 8 bases. CDR3 length equals 15 residues. Losses at the gene ends were 1 base for V and 6 bases for J; bases not matched to a gene: 5. Germline lookup yields CDR1 SGHKS and CDR2 YYEKEE (reference sequence).